The 5 T cell receptor beta chains listed next were all sequenced from one sample in a study of control samples from healthy donors and cancer patients (TCRdb year 2020). Receptor amplification or capture employed the immunoSEQ multiplex PCR assay. As stored in TCRdb, this immuneACCESS dataset retains in-frame rearrangements with V and J assigned. A fraction of the clones does not appear; measured against another copy, unresolved V genes explain less than half of the discrepancy, and the remainder lacks a known reason. Within this sample are about 250,000 clones, with over 75% of them counted one time only. The ten largest clones add up to about 14% of the sample. Sequences were obtained from PBMCs. The receptor source for this set is a woman in her fifties or sixties with lung cancer.

The chain combines TRBV5-4 with TRBJ2-1; 7 bases are a match to TRBD2. The germline V gene encodes CDR1 SGHNT and CDR2 YYREEE (reference sequence). Unmatched junction bases numbered 6, after V lost 0 bases and J lost 3 bases. CDR3 size: 16 residues. The CDR3 DNA reads as TGTGCCAGCAGCTTGGCCGGGGGAGGGCTCTACAATGAGCAGTTCTTC. Amino acids: CASSLAGGGLYNEQFF. Using reference TRBV5-4 and TRBJ2-1 for the parts outside the CDR3, the full variable domain is ETGVTQSPTHLIKTRGQQVTLRCSSQSGHNTVSWYQQALGQGPQFIFQYYREEENGRGNFPPRFSGLQFPNYSSELNVNALELDDSALYLCASSLAGGGLYNEQFFGPGTRLTVL.

This clone was picked up a small number of times. The rearrangement uses TRBV6-5 and TRBJ1-4, with D uncertain. Looked up from germline, CDR1 is MNHEY and CDR2 is SVGAGI. This CDR3 is built from 12 residues. The V and J ends lost 0 bases and 9 bases respectively, with 5 bases between them. The CDR3 sequence: CASSYSGKKLFF. The CDR3 region has the DNA TGTGCCAGCAGTTACTCTGGCAAAAAACTGTTTTTT.

The CDR3 DNA sequence: TGTGCCAGCAGCCAAGGGGTAGCGGGCTACTCTGGGGCCAACGTCCTGACTTTC. Residues: CASSQGVAGYSGANVLTF. The V call is TRBV4-2, the J call TRBJ2-6; 7 bases match TRBD2. Germline loops: CDR1 LGHNA, CDR2 YNFKEQ. This CDR3 comprises 18 residues. The V segment lost 1 base and the J segment 0 bases; nucleotides outside the gene matches: 6.

J is TRBJ1-2 and V is TRBV6-2 or TRBV6-3; 7 bases fit TRBD1. The CDR3 contains 15 residues. With V trimmed by 4 bases and J by 3 bases, 8 bases remained unmatched. Germline lookup yields CDR1 MNHEY and CDR2 SVGEGT. For the CDR3, the DNA is TGTGCCAGCAGTTCCCCTTTGGGACAGCACTATGGCTACACCTTC. Protein: CASSSPLGQHYGYTF.

This clone showed up just a few times. The J gene is TRBJ2-1, the V gene TRBV28; TRBD1 matches 7 bases. Germline CDR1 MDHEN, CDR2 SYDVKM. CDR3 size: 11 residues. V gave up 7 bases and J gave up 10 bases; unmatched junction bases: 4. CDR3 DNA sequence: TGTGCCAGCAAAAGGGGACAGGAGCAGTTCTTC. Translating it yields CASKRGQEQFF.